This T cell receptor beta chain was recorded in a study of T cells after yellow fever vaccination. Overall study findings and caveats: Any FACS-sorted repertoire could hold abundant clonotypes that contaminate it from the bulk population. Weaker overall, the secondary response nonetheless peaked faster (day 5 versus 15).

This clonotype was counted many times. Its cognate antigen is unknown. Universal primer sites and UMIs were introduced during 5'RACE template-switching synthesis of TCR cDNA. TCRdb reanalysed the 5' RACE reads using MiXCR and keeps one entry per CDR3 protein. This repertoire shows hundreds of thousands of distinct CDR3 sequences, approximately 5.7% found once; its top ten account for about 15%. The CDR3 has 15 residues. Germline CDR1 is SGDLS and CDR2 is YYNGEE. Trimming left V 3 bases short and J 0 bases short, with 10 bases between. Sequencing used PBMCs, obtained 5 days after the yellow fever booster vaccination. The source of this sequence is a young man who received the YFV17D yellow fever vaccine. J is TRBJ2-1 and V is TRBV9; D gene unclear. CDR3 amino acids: CASSGKVSSYNEQFF. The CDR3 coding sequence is TGTGCCAGCAGCGGGAAGGTTAGCTCCTACAATGAGCAGTTCTTC.